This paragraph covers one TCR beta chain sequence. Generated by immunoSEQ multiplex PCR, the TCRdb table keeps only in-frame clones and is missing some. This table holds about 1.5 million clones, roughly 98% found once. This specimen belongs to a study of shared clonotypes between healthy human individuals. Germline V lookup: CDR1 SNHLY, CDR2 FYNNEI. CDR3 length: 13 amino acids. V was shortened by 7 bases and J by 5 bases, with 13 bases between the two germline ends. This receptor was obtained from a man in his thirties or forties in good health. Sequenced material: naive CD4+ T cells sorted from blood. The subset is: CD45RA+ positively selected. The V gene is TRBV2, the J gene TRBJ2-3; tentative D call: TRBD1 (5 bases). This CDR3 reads CASNLGPGDTQYF. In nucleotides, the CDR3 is TGTGCCAGCAATTTGGGGCCCGGAGATACGCAGTATTTT.